The 30 T cell receptor beta chains below all came from one sample that was sequenced in a study of shared clonotypes between healthy human individuals. Only in-frame clones appear in the TCRdb table, and some are missing; sequencing was by immunoSEQ multiplex PCR. The table lists around 2.5 million clones, 93% of them singletons, with 0.36% in the top ten. Sequencing input: naive CD4+ T cells from PBMCs. Subset indicated: CD45RA+ positively selected. Source of these receptors: a man younger than 35 in good health. Some clones in this sample may be carry-over from other donors' samples.

This clone was detected once. This chain links TRBV5-1 with TRBJ2-1; 9 nucleotides line up with TRBD1. In germline, CDR1 is SGHRS, CDR2 YFSETQ. The CDR3 runs to 16 residues. V dropped 0 bases and J dropped 5; count of bases not matched to a gene: 6. This chain's CDR3 is CASSLGQGVEHNEQFF. CDR3 nucleotide sequence: TGCGCCAGCAGCTTGGGACAGGGGGTAGAACACAATGAGCAGTTCTTC.

The chain has TRBV7-3 and TRBJ2-3; no definite D call. The CDR3 has 15 residues. Germline V gene lookup returns CDR1 SGHTA and CDR2 FQGTGA. The ends were cut back, 3 bases at V and 4 bases at J, with 14 bases in the middle. CDR3 sequence reads: CASSFGVGFADTQYF. In DNA, the CDR3 is TGTGCCAGCAGCTTCGGTGTTGGTTTCGCAGATACGCAGTATTTT.

This chain uses TRBV5-1 with TRBJ2-5; TRBD1 matches at 8 bases. The CDR3 spans 15 residues. The V segment lost 6 bases and the J segment 2 bases; nucleotides outside the gene matches: 9. The germline V gene has CDR1 SGHRS and CDR2 YFSETQ. This CDR3 is CASTYTGQGQETQYF. In nucleotides, the CDR3 is TGCGCCAGCACCTACACTGGACAGGGACAAGAGACCCAGTACTTC.

The chain joins TRBV7-9 to TRBJ2-1, with TRBD2 identical over 13 bases. Germline lookup yields CDR1 SEHNR and CDR2 FQNEAQ (reference sequence). The CDR3 is 18 residues long. J gave up 0 bases and V 0 bases, and 2 bases lay outside the gene matches. The CDR3 DNA is TGTGCCAGCAGCTTAGCACTAGCGGGAGGGTCCTCCTACAATGAGCAGTTCTTC. Encoded protein: CASSLALAGGSSYNEQFF.

This chain joins TRBV4-2 and TRBJ2-5, with a tentative D call TRBD1 (5 bases). CDR1 is LGHNA, CDR2 YNFKEQ, per germline. This CDR3 spans 15 amino acids. Between the trimmed V and J ends, which lost 0 bases and 5 bases, there was a span of 13 bases. CDR3 region: CASSQDRQTFETQYF. As DNA, the CDR3 is TGTGCCAGCAGCCAAGATCGACAGACCTTTGAGACCCAGTACTTC.

V and J are TRBV27 and TRBJ2-1, with a possible D match to TRBD1 (5 bases). This CDR3 comprises 14 residues. The germline V and J ends were trimmed by 1 base and 8 bases, with 12 bases remaining between them. CDR1 and CDR2 from the germline V gene are MNHEY and SMNVEV (reference sequence). The CDR3 loop reads CASSLWGAVDEQFF. CDR3 DNA: TGTGCCAGCAGTTTATGGGGCGCAGTCGATGAGCAGTTCTTC.

The chain couples TRBV18 to TRBJ2-2; possible D gene TRBD1, 5 bases. V was shortened by 6 bases and J by 5 bases, with 22 bases between the two germline ends. This CDR3 comprises 17 residues. Germline assignment: CDR1 KGHSH and CDR2 LQKENI. CDR3 nucleotide sequence: TGTGCCAGCTCCGCCCAAGCCGGCCAGGGAAAAACCGGGGAGCTGTTTTTT. The encoded protein is CASSAQAGQGKTGELFF.

This sequence joins TRBV11-3 and TRBJ2-7; 8 bases map to TRBD2. The junction had 3 bases not matched to a gene; V was cut back by 5 bases and J by 0 bases. The CDR3 has 14 residues. CDR1 and CDR2 (germline): SGHNT, YENEEA. The CDR3 nucleotides read TGTGCCAGCAGCGTCAGCGGGAGCTCCTACGAGCAGTACTTC. Translating gives CASSVSGSSYEQYF.

This chain uses TRBV10-1 with TRBJ2-2, with 8 bases fitting TRBD1. Trimming at V came to 6 bases and at J to 1 base, leaving 7 bases not matched to a gene. CDR1 and CDR2 from the germline V gene are WNHNN and SYGVQD (reference sequence). The CDR3 contains 16 residues. Here the CDR3 DNA reads TGCGCCAGCAGCAAGCAGGGGGCGCAGAACACCGGGGAGCTGTTTTTT. This sequence encodes CASSKQGAQNTGELFF.

As to this clone: The sample contains more than one DNA sequence encoding this CDR3. This rearrangement joins TRBV7-3 to TRBJ2-1; TRBD2 matches 7 bases. Looked up from germline, CDR1 is SGHTA and CDR2 is FQGTGA. This CDR3 region has 14 residues. The ends lost 3 bases at V and 1 base at J; junction bases unmatched: 0. The CDR3 protein is CASSFGGSYNEQFF. For the CDR3, the DNA is TGTGCCAGCAGCTTCGGGGGGTCCTACAATGAGCAGTTCTTC.

The V call is TRBV6-6, the J call TRBJ2-7, with D hard to call. CDR1 and CDR2 from the germline V gene are MNHNY and SVGAGI (reference sequence). V was clipped by 4 bases and J by 1 base, with 14 bases between them. The length of the CDR3 is 15 residues. Written as DNA, the CDR3 is TGTGCCAGCAGTTCGGGCCTCCTTAGGTCCTACGAGCAGTACTTC. Its protein product is CASSSGLLRSYEQYF.

The chain links TRBV19 to TRBJ2-1, with TRBD2 matching 14 bases. CDR1 is LNHDA, CDR2 SQIVND, per germline (reference sequence). V shed 6 bases, J shed 8 bases, and the junction held 15 bases outside the gene matches. The CDR3 consists of 18 residues. CDR3 sequence (DNA): TGTGCCAGTAGCAAATCCGGGACTAGCGGGAGAAAGTCCGATGAGCAGTTCTTC. Translated: CASSKSGTSGRKSDEQFF.

The chain joins TRBV7-2 to TRBJ1-5; the D is unclear. Germline loops: CDR1 SGHTA, CDR2 FQGNSA. The ends were cut back, 6 bases at V and 3 bases at J, with 12 bases in the middle. This CDR3 comprises 14 residues. The CDR3 DNA reads TGTGCCAGCAGTCCTGGCACAGTCAATCAGCCCCAGCATTTT. Its protein is CASSPGTVNQPQHF.

This chain joins TRBV4-1 and TRBJ1-2; tentatively, D is TRBD1 (6 bases). The germline V gene encodes CDR1 MGHRA and CDR2 YSYEKL. V gave up 1 base and J gave up 6 bases, with 12 bases separating them. This CDR3 comprises 14 residues. CDR3 DNA sequence: TGCGCCAGCAGCCAAGCTCAGGGGCGAGATGGCTACACCTTC. Amino acids: CASSQAQGRDGYTF.

The rearrangement joins TRBV5-4 to TRBJ1-1; D not certain. V was pared by 2 bases and J by 5 bases, with 7 bases between. CDR1 and CDR2 (germline): SGHNT, YYREEE (reference sequence). The CDR3 contains 12 residues. In nucleotides, the CDR3 is TGTGCCAGCAGCTTCTTGTCGACTGAAGCTTTCTTT. It specifies CASSFLSTEAFF.

This chain joins TRBV5-1 and TRBJ1-3, with TRBD1 identical over 7 bases. This CDR3 region has 16 residues. CDR1 and CDR2 from the germline V gene are SGHRS and YFSETQ. Trimming cost V 2 bases and J 0 bases; bases outside gene matches: 5. In DNA, the CDR3 is TGCGCCAGCAGCTTTCAGGGGGTCTCCTCTGGAAACACCATATATTTT. Its protein product is CASSFQGVSSGNTIYF.

V gene TRBV5-1 combines with J gene TRBJ2-4; a possible D gene is TRBD2 (6 bases). V dropped 0 bases and J dropped 5 bases, with 9 bases sitting between them. The CDR3 totals 14 residues. The germline V gene has CDR1 SGHRS and CDR2 YFSETQ. The CDR3 DNA reads as TGCGCCAGCAGCTTGGTGGGAGGTGAAAACATTCAGTACTTC. This codes for CASSLVGGENIQYF.

The chain has TRBV6-4 and TRBJ2-1, with TRBD2 as a possible D gene (7 bases). This CDR3 is 13 amino acids long. Trimming took 5 bases from V and 14 from J, leaving 19 bases between them. The germline V gene encodes CDR1 MRHNA and CDR2 SNTAGT. CDR3 sequence: CASSRSRGGQKFF. DNA of the CDR3: TGTGCCAGCAGTCGATCACGCGGGGGCCAAAAGTTCTTC.

This chain joins TRBV5-1 and TRBJ2-7; TRBD1 might be the D (7 bases). The CDR3 loop spans 14 amino acids. V lost 0 bases to trimming and J lost 6 bases, with 13 bases between them. The germline gives CDR1 SGHRS, CDR2 YFSETQ. The CDR3 region has the DNA TGCGCCAGCAGCTTGGACCGACAGGGACTCGAGCAGTACTTC. Encoded protein: CASSLDRQGLEQYF.

The chain couples TRBV6-1 to TRBJ1-5; unclear D gene. V was trimmed by 6 bases and J by 6 bases, leaving 12 bases between them. CDR1 and CDR2 (germline): MNHNS, SASEGT. The CDR3 length is 13 residues. CDR3 coding DNA: TGTGCCAGCAGCGGACCTGTCGGTCAGCCCCAGCATTTT. The encoded protein is CASSGPVGQPQHF.

The chain recombines TRBV4-1 with TRBJ1-3; no definite D call. CDR1 and CDR2 from the germline V gene are MGHRA and YSYEKL. This CDR3 comprises 15 residues. Trimming shortened V by 1 base and J by 3 bases, and 10 bases separated the two germline ends. The CDR3 DNA follows: TGCGCCAGCAGCCAAGGTTCTTCATTTGGAAACACCATATATTTT. Its protein is CASSQGSSFGNTIYF.

V usage is TRBV6-6 and J usage is TRBJ1-1; D is unresolved. With 2 bases removed from V and 7 bases from J, the gap between germline ends came to 17 bases. The germline V gene encodes CDR1 MNHNY and CDR2 SVGAGI (reference sequence). The CDR3 runs 15 residues. The CDR3 DNA reads as TGTGCCAGCAGTTACCCCTACTTTGGAACGAGTGAAGCTTTCTTT. This translates into CASSYPYFGTSEAFF.

This chain links TRBV16 with TRBJ2-1, with 10 bases lining up with TRBD1. After removal of 0 bases from V and 8 bases from J, the junction contained 7 bases not matched to a gene. The CDR3 contains 16 residues. CDR1 and CDR2 from the germline V gene are KGHSY and FQNENV. CDR3 DNA sequence: TGTGCCAGCAGCCAATCTGACAGGGGGCGGATCGATGAGCAGTTCTTC. It encodes CASSQSDRGRIDEQFF.

V and J are TRBV4-2 and TRBJ1-1; no reliable D call. The CDR3 contains 12 residues. Per germline, CDR1 LGHNA and CDR2 YNFKEQ. The V end was cut by 0 bases, the J end by 5 bases, with 4 bases between. CDR3 sequence (DNA): TGTGCCAGCAGCCAAGAATGGACTGAAGCTTTCTTT. Its protein product is CASSQEWTEAFF.

In regard to this clone: Other DNA sequences from this sample encode an identical CDR3 as well. The chain couples TRBV18 to TRBJ1-2; D remains unclear. The CDR3 totals 13 residues. Germline lookup yields CDR1 KGHSH and CDR2 LQKENI. The V gene lost 3 bases and the J gene lost 1 base, with 6 bases spanning the gap. The CDR3 loop is CASSPSGNYGYTF. In DNA form, the CDR3 reads TGTGCCAGCTCACCGTCGGGTAACTATGGCTACACCTTC.

The table lists this clone with a count of one. This chain links TRBV29-1 with TRBJ1-6; D may be TRBD1 (5 bases). The CDR3 extends over 13 amino acids. The germline V gene has CDR1 SQVTM and CDR2 ANQGSEA. Trimming removed 6 bases from V and 4 bases from J, with 10 bases in between. The CDR3 loop reads CSVLPGYNSPLHF. The CDR3, as DNA: TGCAGCGTCCTACCAGGGTATAATTCACCCCTCCACTTT.

This chain links TRBV18 with TRBJ2-7; tentatively, D is TRBD1 (6 bases). Germline CDR1 KGHSH, CDR2 LQKENI. Deletions cut 3 bases from V and 3 bases from J, with 15 bases between. This CDR3 has 15 amino acids. The CDR3 DNA reads as TGTGCCAGCTCACCCGGTTTGGGGGCTATCTACGAGCAGTACTTC. Translated, it gives CASSPGLGAIYEQYF.

The chain uses TRBV7-8 and TRBJ1-1; 7 bases map to TRBD1. The CDR3 is 11 residues long. Per germline, CDR1 SGHVS and CDR2 FQNEAQ. CDR3 coding DNA: TGTGCGACAGGGTCTAACACTGAAGCTTTCTTT. Translating it yields CATGSNTEAFF.

The chain combines TRBV6-5 with TRBJ1-2, with 10 bases matching TRBD1. This CDR3 has 15 residues. The germline gives CDR1 MNHEY, CDR2 SVGAGI. V lost 4 bases to trimming and J lost 3 bases; unmatched junction nucleotides: 5. CDR3 in DNA: TGTGCCAGCAGTTCTAGACAGGGGGCTGACTATGGCTACACCTTC. This gives the protein CASSSRQGADYGYTF.

This clone was found once. The V call is TRBV27, the J call TRBJ1-4, with D possibly being TRBD1 (5 bases). Germline lookup yields CDR1 MNHEY and CDR2 SMNVEV (reference sequence). This CDR3 is built from 15 residues. V was shortened by 6 bases and J by 0 bases, with 11 bases between the two germline ends. The DNA of the CDR3 is TGTGCCAGCAGCCGGGGGATGGCAACTAATGAAAAACTGTTTTTT. Amino acids: CASSRGMATNEKLFF.